There are a few counts of the clone carrying this TCR beta chain. Assay used: immunoSEQ multiplex PCR; TCRdb lists only in-frame clones, some missing. The sample consists of about 180,000 clones, roughly 88% of them appearing once. This sample stems from a study of blood T cell repertoires in COVID-19. The CDR3 runs to 14 residues. The V end lost 8 bases, the J end lost 2 bases, and 12 bases lay between the germline ends. Per germline, CDR1 SNHLY and CDR2 FYNNEI. The chain combines TRBV2 with TRBJ2-2, with D uncertain. The sample was peripheral blood. The clonotype was recovered from a woman between 25 and 40 years old with acute or convalescent COVID-19. CDR3 protein: CASVGRRNTGELFF. The CDR3 bases are TGTGCCAGCGTCGGCAGGCGTAACACCGGGGAGCTGTTTTTT.